This TCR beta chain is from a study of CD8 T cells in ankylosing spondylitis. V lost 3 bases and J 5 bases, leaving 18 bases between the germline ends. There are 16 residues in the CDR3. Library preparation for TCR beta used quantitative 5'-RACE with molecular barcodes. TCRdb re-analysed the 5' RACE reads in MiXCR, keeping a single row per CDR3 protein. The sample shows 200,000 to 300,000 distinct CDR3 sequences, roughly 10% of them seen only once. This clonotype was observed a handful of times. The TCR comes from a male donor with ankylosing spondylitis or in good health (not recorded which). Sequenced: blood, either unsorted or a sorted T cell fraction (not recorded which). The rearrangement joins TRBV12-3 or TRBV12-4 to TRBJ2-3; D possibly corresponds to TRBD2 (5 bases). The CDR3 protein is CASSFGAEVDGDTQYF. DNA of the CDR3: TGTGCCAGCAGTTTTGGTGCGGAGGTGGACGGAGATACGCAGTATTTT.